The 10 T cell receptor beta chains below were found in one sample sequenced in a study of shared clonotypes between healthy human individuals. Sequencing used immunoSEQ multiplex PCR; TCRdb keeps in-frame clones, though not all of them. In the table there are approximately 340,000 clones, more than 60% of which are singletons. Material for sequencing was memory CD4+ T cells sorted from blood. Subset defined: CD45RA-negative fraction. The origin of the receptors is a man in his thirties or forties in good health.

This clone was found once. The rearrangement links TRBV2 to TRBJ1-2; D is ambiguous. V shed 0 bases and J shed 3 bases, with 11 bases lying between them. Germline V gene sequence: CDR1 SNHLY, CDR2 FYNNEI. This CDR3 has 15 amino acids. CDR3 sequence: CASSEAEGVDYGYTF. CDR3 coding DNA: TGTGCCAGCAGTGAAGCCGAAGGCGTCGACTATGGCTACACCTTC.

The DNA of the CDR3 is TGTGCCAGCACCGGACCGTGGGGCTATGGCTACACCTTC. As protein: CASTGPWGYGYTF. The chain carries TRBV6-1 and TRBJ1-2; no clear D. From germline, CDR1 is MNHNS and CDR2 SASEGT. V was cut by 7 bases and J by 4 bases, with 13 bases left in between. The CDR3 is 13 amino acids.

The V call is TRBV6-1, the J call TRBJ1-1; no definite D call. This CDR3 spans 15 amino acids. The ends were cut back, 4 bases at V and 0 bases at J, with 12 bases in the middle. Germline CDR1 MNHNS, CDR2 SASEGT. The CDR3 spells CASSALNILNTEAFF. The CDR3 DNA follows: TGTGCCAGCAGTGCTCTGAACATCCTGAACACTGAAGCTTTCTTT.

The rearrangement links TRBV7-9 to TRBJ2-6; D assignment may be TRBD1 or TRBD2 (5 bases each). Germline assignment: CDR1 SEHNR and CDR2 FQNEAQ (reference sequence). CDR3 length: 14 residues. V was trimmed by 7 bases and J by 0 bases, leaving 7 bases between them. DNA for the CDR3: TGTGCCAGCATTGGGGGCTCTGGGGCCAACGTCCTGACTTTC. It yields the protein CASIGGSGANVLTF.

This clone has more than one count but fewer than ten. This rearrangement joins TRBV27 to TRBJ2-7, with 9 bases identical to TRBD1. Germline CDR1 reads MNHEY; CDR2 reads SMNVEV (reference sequence). Trimming took 7 bases from V and 6 from J; bases not matched to a gene: 13. This CDR3 is 15 amino acids long. This chain's CDR3 is CASNRMGGQGIEQYF. In DNA form, the CDR3 reads TGTGCCAGCAACAGAATGGGGGGACAGGGCATCGAGCAGTACTTC.

This chain uses TRBV18 with TRBJ2-2; D is unclear. This CDR3 contains 14 residues. V was pared by 9 bases and J by 1 base, with 12 bases between. CDR1 is KGHSH, CDR2 LQKENI, per germline. The CDR3 here is CASKQEQNTGELFF. The CDR3 nucleotides are TGTGCCAGTAAACAAGAGCAGAACACCGGGGAGCTGTTTTTT.

In its sample, this clone was seen a few times. The J gene is TRBJ1-1, the V gene TRBV9, with D tentatively TRBD1 (6 bases). The germline CDR1 and CDR2 sequences are SGDLS and YYNGEE. This CDR3 contains 13 residues. The ends were cut back, 1 base at V and 11 bases at J, with 15 bases in the middle. CDR3 DNA sequence: TGTGCCAGCAGCGTAAGTTCTGGGGGCGTGGCTTTCTTT. This translates into CASSVSSGGVAFF.

The chain couples TRBV5-1 to TRBJ2-2; maybe TRBD1 (5 bases). The CDR3 sequence is 15 residues long. The germline V gene has CDR1 SGHRS and CDR2 YFSETQ. Between the trimmed V and J ends, which lost 2 bases and 3 bases, there was a span of 11 bases. CDR3 loop: CASSFGQGHTGELFF. DNA for the CDR3: TGCGCCAGCAGCTTTGGTCAGGGCCACACCGGGGAGCTGTTTTTT.

This clone appeared a few times. The chain is built from TRBV5-1 and TRBJ2-1, with TRBD2 matching over 10 bases. Germline V gene sequence: CDR1 SGHRS, CDR2 YFSETQ. CDR3 length equals 15 residues. The trim removed 2 bases at V and 9 bases at J, leaving 8 bases unmatched. The CDR3 loop reads CASSFGASGRLEQFF. The CDR3 DNA is TGCGCCAGCAGCTTTGGGGCTAGCGGGAGACTTGAGCAGTTCTTC.

This chain joins TRBV7-2 and TRBJ2-1; D gene uncertain. Trimming took 3 bases from V and 4 from J, leaving 10 bases between them. Germline values: CDR1 SGHTA, CDR2 FQGNSA. The CDR3 is made up of 14 amino acids. The CDR3 here is CASSFRTPYNEQFF. The CDR3 nucleotides are TGTGCCAGCAGCTTTAGGACCCCTTACAATGAGCAGTTCTTC.